Listed below are T cell receptor beta chains from one sample, sequenced in a study of T cells in Graves' hyperthyroidism and ophthalmopathy. TCRdb ran MiXCR on the multiplex PCR reads and lists one entry per CDR3 protein. The data hold approximately 380,000 distinct CDR3 sequences, with about 18% observed a single time. Sequencing used blood. These receptors were taken from a woman between 18 and 29 years old with Graves' hyperthyroidism. Each CDR3 is given with its conserved first and last residue. A D gene is named only where the DNA matches it firmly. Some rows mark clone size as missing; the rest say once, few, many or name a class of expanded clone.

CDR3 protein,CDR3 DNA,clone size,CDR3 length,D gene,J gene,V gene
CASSPPPGVNTEAFF,TGTGCCAGCTCACCACCGCCGGGGGTAAACACTGAAGCTTTCTTT,many,15,.,TRBJ1-1,TRBV18
CSVVHQYLNTEAFF,TGCAGCGTTGTACACCAATACCTGAACACTGAAGCTTTCTTT,many,14,.,TRBJ1-1,TRBV29-1
CASYSGGARETQYF,TGTGCCAGTTATAGCGGGGGGGCCCGGGAGACCCAGTACTTC,many,14,TRBD2,TRBJ2-5,TRBV2
CSVEDGRDGRYEQYF,TGCAGCGTTGAAGATGGGCGGGACGGTCGCTACGAGCAGTACTTC,.,15,.,TRBJ2-7,TRBV29-1
CASSSRGSLNTEAFF,TGTGCCAGCAGTTCACGGGGGTCCTTGAACACTGAAGCTTTCTTT,many,15,.,TRBJ1-1,TRBV6-5
CASSQDQGAEAFF,TGCGCCAGCAGCCAAGACCAGGGGGCTGAAGCTTTCTTT,many,13,TRBD1,TRBJ1-1,TRBV4-1
CSVPGGLDGYTF,TGCAGCGTTCCGGGAGGGCTTGACGGCTACACCTTC,.,12,.,TRBJ1-2,TRBV29-1
CASSYSQIKNTEAFF,TGTGCCAGCAGTTACTCACAGATCAAGAACACTGAAGCTTTCTTT,.,15,.,TRBJ1-1,TRBV6-5
CATRSPGELFF,TGTGCCACCCGCTCCCCCGGGGAGCTGTTTTTT,many,11,.,TRBJ2-2,TRBV6-1
CASAQNQETQYF,TGTGCCAGCGCTCAGAACCAAGAGACCCAGTACTTC,many,12,.,TRBJ2-5,TRBV6-2/TRBV6-3
CASGGGSYEQYF,TGTGCCAGTGGGGGCGGCTCCTACGAGCAGTACTTC,few,12,.,TRBJ2-7,TRBV6-1
CASSLLGGAFQETQYF,TGTGCCAGCAGCTTATTAGGGGGGGCCTTCCAAGAGACCCAGTACTTC,many,16,.,TRBJ2-5,TRBV7-2
CSAHDRGRLRVNQPQHF,TGCAGTGCTCACGACAGGGGCAGGCTTAGGGTGAATCAGCCCCAGCATTTT,.,17,TRBD1,TRBJ1-5,TRBV20-1
CASRRESSGANVLTF,TGTGCCAGCCGACGGGAGAGCTCTGGGGCCAACGTCCTGACTTTC,.,15,.,TRBJ2-6,TRBV3-1
CASRQTNTGELFF,TGTGCCAGTAGACAGACTAACACCGGGGAGCTGTTTTTT,few,13,.,TRBJ2-2,TRBV11-2
CASSNSGGGYGYTF,TGTGCCAGCAGCAATTCCGGGGGCGGATATGGCTACACCTTC,.,14,.,TRBJ1-2,TRBV11-1
CASSLVSSPGSYERYF,TGTGCCAGCAGTTTAGTGAGTTCTCCAGGCTCCTACGAGCGGTACTTC,many,16,.,TRBJ2-7,TRBV27
CASSWGQGTGGYTF,TGTGCCAGCAGCTGGGGACAGGGTACAGGAGGCTACACCTTC,few,14,TRBD1,TRBJ1-2,TRBV7-9
CASSPQDRGSDGYTF,TGTGCCAGCAGTCCCCAGGACAGGGGAAGCGATGGCTACACCTTC,few,15,TRBD1,TRBJ1-2,TRBV12-3/TRBV12-4
CASSGTGGNRSKYF,TGTGCCAGCAGCGGCACCGGCGGGAACCGTTCGAAATACTTC,many,14,.,TRBJ2-7,TRBV27
CASSSPAGFGSNQPQHF,TGTGCCAGCAGTTCCCCGGCAGGATTCGGGAGCAATCAGCCCCAGCATTTT,.,17,.,TRBJ1-5,TRBV12-3/TRBV12-4
CASRYRAYSNQPQHF,TGTGCCAGCAGGTACAGGGCCTATAGCAATCAGCCCCAGCATTTT,once,15,.,TRBJ1-5,TRBV6-5
CSVHERLAFF,TGCAGCGTCCACGAGCGTTTAGCTTTCTTT,many,10,.,TRBJ1-1,TRBV29-1
CASSEALRGGNTIYF,TGTGCCAGCAGTGAAGCGCTACGGGGCGGAAACACCATATATTTT,many,15,.,TRBJ1-3,TRBV6-1
CASSDDKAWNTGELFF,TGTGCCAGCAGCGACGACAAAGCCTGGAACACCGGGGAGCTGTTTTTT,many,16,.,TRBJ2-2,TRBV11-2
CSATPQTARRGYTF,TGCAGTGCTACTCCCCAAACGGCGCGACGCGGCTACACCTTC,many,14,.,TRBJ1-2,TRBV20-1
CSVGFIGGNQPQHF,TGCAGTGTAGGCTTCATCGGGGGCAATCAGCCCCAGCATTTT,many,14,.,TRBJ1-5,TRBV20-1
CASSLRTSYEQYF,TGCGCCAGCAGCTTGCGCACGTCCTACGAGCAGTACTTC,.,13,.,TRBJ2-7,TRBV5-1